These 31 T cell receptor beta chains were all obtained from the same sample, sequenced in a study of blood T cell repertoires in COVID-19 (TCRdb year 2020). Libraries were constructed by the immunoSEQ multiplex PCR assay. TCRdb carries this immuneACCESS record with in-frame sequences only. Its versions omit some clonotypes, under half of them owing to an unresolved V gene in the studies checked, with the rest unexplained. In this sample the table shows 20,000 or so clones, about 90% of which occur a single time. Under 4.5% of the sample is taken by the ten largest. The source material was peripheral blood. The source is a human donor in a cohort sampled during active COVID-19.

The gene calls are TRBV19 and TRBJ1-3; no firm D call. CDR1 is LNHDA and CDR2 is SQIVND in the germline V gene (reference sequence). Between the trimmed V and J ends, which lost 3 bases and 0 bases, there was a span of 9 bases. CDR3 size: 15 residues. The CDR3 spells CASSITDNSGNTIYF. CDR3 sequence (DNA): TGTGCCAGTAGTATTACAGACAACTCTGGAAACACCATATATTTT.

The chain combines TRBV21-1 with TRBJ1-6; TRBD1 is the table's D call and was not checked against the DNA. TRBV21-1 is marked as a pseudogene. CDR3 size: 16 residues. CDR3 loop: CASPDPRTGWRSPLHF. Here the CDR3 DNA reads TGTGCCAGCCCGGACCCTCGGACAGGCTGGCGTTCACCCCTCCACTTT.

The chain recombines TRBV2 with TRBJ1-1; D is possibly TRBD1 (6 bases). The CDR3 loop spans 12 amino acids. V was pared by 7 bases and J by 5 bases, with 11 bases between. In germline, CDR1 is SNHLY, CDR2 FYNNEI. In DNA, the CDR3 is TGTGCCAGCACAGGGGCTCGGACTGAAGCTTTCTTT. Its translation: CASTGARTEAFF.

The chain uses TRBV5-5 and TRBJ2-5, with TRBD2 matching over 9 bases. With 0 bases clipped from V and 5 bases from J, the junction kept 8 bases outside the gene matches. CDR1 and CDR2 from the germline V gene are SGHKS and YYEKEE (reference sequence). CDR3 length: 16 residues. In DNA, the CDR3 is TGTGCCAGCAGCTTGGCCTCTAGCGGGGCTTATGAGACCCAGTACTTC. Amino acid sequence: CASSLASSGAYETQYF.

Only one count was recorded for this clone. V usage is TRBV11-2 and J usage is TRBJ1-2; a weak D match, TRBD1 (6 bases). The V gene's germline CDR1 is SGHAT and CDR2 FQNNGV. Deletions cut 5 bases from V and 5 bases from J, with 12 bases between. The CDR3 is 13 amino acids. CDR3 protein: CASSTTGPYGYTF. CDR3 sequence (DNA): TGTGCCAGCAGCACCACAGGGCCGTATGGCTACACCTTC.

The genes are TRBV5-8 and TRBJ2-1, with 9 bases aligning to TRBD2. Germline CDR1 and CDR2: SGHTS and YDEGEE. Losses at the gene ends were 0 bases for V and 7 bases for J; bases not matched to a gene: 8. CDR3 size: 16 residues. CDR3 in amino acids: CASSLGGLAGLNEQFF. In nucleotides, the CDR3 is TGTGCCAGCAGCTTGGGGGGACTAGCAGGGTTGAATGAGCAGTTCTTC.

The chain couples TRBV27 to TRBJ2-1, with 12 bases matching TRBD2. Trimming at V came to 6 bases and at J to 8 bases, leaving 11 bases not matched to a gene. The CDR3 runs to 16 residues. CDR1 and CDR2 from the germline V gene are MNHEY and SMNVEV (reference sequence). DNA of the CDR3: TGTGCCAGCAGCCCATTCCTAGCGGGGGGGTTTTATGAGCAGTTCTTC. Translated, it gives CASSPFLAGGFYEQFF.

CDR3 sequence (DNA): TGTGCCAGTAGTACCCCCGGGACAGGGATAGGGCAGCCCCAGCATTTT. It yields the protein CASSTPGTGIGQPQHF. V usage is TRBV19 and J usage is TRBJ1-5, with 9 bases aligning to TRBD1. CDR1 LNHDA and CDR2 SQIVND come from the germline V gene (reference sequence). Trimming at V came to 4 bases and at J to 7 bases, leaving 11 bases not matched to a gene. The CDR3 covers 16 residues.

The CDR3 region has the DNA TGTGCCAGCAGCAAAGGAGCCCCTGACTACGAGCAGTACTTC. Translated, it gives CASSKGAPDYEQYF. The V and J genes are TRBV7-2 and TRBJ2-7; the D is unclear. CDR3 length equals 14 residues. V dropped 5 bases and J dropped 3 bases, with 14 bases sitting between them. CDR1 is SGHTA, CDR2 FQGNSA, per germline.

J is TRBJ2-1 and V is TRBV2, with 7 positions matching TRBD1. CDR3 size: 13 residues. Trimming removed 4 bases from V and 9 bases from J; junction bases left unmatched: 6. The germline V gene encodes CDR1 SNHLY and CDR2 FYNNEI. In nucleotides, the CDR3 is TGTGCCAGCAGTGGAGGGGGCAGGGGTGAGCAGTTCTTC. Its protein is CASSGGGRGEQFF.

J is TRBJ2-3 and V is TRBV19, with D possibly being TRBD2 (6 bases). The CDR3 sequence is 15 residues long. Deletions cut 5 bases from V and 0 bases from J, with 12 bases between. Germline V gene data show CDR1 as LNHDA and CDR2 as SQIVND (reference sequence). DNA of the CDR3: TGTGCCAGTAGTGGCGGGGCCCAGAGCACAGATACGCAGTATTTT. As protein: CASSGGAQSTDTQYF.

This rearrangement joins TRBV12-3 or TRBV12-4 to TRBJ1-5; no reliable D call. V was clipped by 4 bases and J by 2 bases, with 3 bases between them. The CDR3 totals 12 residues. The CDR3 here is CASSSGNQPQHF. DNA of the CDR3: TGTGCCAGCAGTTCGGGCAATCAGCCCCAGCATTTT.

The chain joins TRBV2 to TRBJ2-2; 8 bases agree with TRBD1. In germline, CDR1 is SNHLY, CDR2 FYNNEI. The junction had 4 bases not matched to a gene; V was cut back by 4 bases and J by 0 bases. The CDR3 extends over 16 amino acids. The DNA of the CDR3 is TGTGCCAGCAGTGCAGGGGGACAGGCGAACACCGGGGAGCTGTTTTTT. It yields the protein CASSAGGQANTGELFF.

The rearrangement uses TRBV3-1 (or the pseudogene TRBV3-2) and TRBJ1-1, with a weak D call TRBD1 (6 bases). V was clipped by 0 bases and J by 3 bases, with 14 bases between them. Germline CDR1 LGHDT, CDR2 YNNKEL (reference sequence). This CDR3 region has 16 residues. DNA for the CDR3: TGTGCCAGCAGCCAAGAATTCGGGGGGCTGGACACTGAAGCTTTCTTT. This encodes CASSQEFGGLDTEAFF.

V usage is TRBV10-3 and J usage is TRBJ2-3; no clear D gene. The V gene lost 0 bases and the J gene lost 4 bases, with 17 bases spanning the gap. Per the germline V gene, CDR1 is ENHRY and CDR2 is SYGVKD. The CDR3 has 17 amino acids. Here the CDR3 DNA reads TGTGCCATCAGTGAGTCTCTTGGCCGATACGATTCAGATACGCAGTATTTT. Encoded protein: CAISESLGRYDSDTQYF.

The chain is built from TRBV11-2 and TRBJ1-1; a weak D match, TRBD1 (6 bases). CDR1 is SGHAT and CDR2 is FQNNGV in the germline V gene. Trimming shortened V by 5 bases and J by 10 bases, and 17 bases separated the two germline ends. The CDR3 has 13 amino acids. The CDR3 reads CASSERQVGLAFF. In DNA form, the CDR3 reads TGTGCCAGCAGCGAACGACAGGTCGGTTTAGCTTTCTTT.

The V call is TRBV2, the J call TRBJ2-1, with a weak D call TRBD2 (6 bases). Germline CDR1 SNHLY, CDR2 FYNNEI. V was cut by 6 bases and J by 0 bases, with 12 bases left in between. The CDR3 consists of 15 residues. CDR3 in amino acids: CASRERASSYNEQFF. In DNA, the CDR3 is TGTGCCAGCAGAGAGCGGGCGAGCTCCTACAATGAGCAGTTCTTC. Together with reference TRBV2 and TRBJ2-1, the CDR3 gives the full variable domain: EPEVTQTPSHQVTQMGQEVILRCVPISNHLYFYWYRQILGQKVEFLVSFYNNEISEKSEIFDDQFSVERPDGSNFTLKIRSTKLEDSAMYFCASRERASSYNEQFFGPGTRLTVL.

The CDR3 sequence is CASSSTGTVTDTQYF. CDR3 bases: TGTGCCAGCAGCTCCACCGGGACAGTTACAGATACGCAGTATTTT. The gene calls are TRBV7-2 and TRBJ2-3, with TRBD1 matching 7 bases. The CDR3 is 15 amino acids. The V gene's germline CDR1 is SGHTA and CDR2 FQGNSA. V lost 4 bases to trimming and J lost 3 bases; unmatched junction nucleotides: 7.

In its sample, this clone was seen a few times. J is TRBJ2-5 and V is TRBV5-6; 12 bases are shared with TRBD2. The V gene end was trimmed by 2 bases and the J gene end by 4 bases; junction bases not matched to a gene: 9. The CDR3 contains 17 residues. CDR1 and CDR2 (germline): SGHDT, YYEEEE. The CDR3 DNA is TGTGCCAGCAGCTTAATGACTAGCGGGAGCTTTGCAGAGACCCAGTACTTC. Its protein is CASSLMTSGSFAETQYF.

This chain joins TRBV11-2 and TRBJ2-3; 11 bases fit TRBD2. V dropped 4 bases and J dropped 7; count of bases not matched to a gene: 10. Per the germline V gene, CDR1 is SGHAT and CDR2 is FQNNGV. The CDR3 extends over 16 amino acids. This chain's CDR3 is CASSSRATSGGHTQYF. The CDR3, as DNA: TGTGCCAGCAGCTCAAGGGCAACTAGCGGGGGCCATACGCAGTATTTT.

The chain's CDR3 is CASRTQDYNEQFF. The CDR3 bases are TGTGCCAGCAGGACACAGGATTACAATGAGCAGTTCTTC. The chain has TRBV12-3 or TRBV12-4 and TRBJ2-1; maybe TRBD1 (5 bases). The V end lost 6 bases, the J end lost 4 bases, and 10 bases lay between the germline ends. The CDR3 loop spans 13 amino acids.

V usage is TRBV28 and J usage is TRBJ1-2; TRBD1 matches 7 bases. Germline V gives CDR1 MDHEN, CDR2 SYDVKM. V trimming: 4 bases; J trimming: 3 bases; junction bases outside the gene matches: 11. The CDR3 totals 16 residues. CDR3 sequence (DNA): TGTGCCAGCAGTTCCCCGGACAGGCCCGCCGACTATGGCTACACCTTC. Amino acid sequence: CASSSPDRPADYGYTF.

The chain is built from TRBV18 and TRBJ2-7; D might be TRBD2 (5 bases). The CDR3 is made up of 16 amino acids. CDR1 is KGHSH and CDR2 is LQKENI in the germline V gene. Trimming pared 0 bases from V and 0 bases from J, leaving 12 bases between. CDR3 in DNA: TGTGCCAGCTCACCACCGGGCGGGCTGAGCTCCTACGAGCAGTACTTC. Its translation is CASSPPGGLSSYEQYF.

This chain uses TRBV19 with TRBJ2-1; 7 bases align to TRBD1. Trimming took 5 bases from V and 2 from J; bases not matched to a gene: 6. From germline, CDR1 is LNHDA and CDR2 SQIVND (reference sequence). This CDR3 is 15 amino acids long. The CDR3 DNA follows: TGTGCCAGTAGTCCCACAGGGGTCGCCTACAATGAGCAGTTCTTC. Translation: CASSPTGVAYNEQFF.

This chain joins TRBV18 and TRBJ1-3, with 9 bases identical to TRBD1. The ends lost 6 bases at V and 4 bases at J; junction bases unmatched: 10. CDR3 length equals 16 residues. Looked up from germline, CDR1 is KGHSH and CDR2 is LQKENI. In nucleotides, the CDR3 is TGTGCCAGCTCTCGCAGCCACAGGGGGCAAGGAAACACCATATATTTT. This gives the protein CASSRSHRGQGNTIYF.

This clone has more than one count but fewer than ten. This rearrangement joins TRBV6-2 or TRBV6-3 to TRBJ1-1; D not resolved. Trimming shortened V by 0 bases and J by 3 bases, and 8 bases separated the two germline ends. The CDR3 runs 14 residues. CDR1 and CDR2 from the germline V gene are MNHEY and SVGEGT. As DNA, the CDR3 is TGTGCCAGCAGTTACTCGCGGGTTCACACTGAAGCTTTCTTT. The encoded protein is CASSYSRVHTEAFF.

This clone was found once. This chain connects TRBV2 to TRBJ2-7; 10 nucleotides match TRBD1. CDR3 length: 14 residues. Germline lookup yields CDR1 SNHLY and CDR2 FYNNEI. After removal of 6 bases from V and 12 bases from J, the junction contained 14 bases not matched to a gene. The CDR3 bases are TGTGCCAGCAGCCTATCCCGGGACAGGGGCGGGGGGTACGTC. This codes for CASSLSRDRGGGYV.

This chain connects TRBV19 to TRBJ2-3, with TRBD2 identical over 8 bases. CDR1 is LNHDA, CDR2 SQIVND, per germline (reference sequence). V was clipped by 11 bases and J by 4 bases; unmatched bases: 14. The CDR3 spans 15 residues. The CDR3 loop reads CAAGGGRFIPDTQYF. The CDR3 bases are TGTGCCGCGGGCGGGGGGCGATTTATCCCAGATACGCAGTATTTT.

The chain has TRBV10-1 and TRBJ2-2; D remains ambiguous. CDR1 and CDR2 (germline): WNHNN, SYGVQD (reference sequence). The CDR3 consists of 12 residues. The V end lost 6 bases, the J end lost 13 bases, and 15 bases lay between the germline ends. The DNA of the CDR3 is TGCGCCAGCAGCGAAATACCCTCCAGGCTGTTTTTT. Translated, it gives CASSEIPSRLFF.

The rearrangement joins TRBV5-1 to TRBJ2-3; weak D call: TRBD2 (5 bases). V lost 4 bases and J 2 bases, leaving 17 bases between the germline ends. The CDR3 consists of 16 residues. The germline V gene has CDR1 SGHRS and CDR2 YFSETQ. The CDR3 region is CASSLELVRATDTQYF. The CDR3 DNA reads TGCGCCAGCAGCCTCGAGTTGGTGCGGGCCACAGATACGCAGTATTTT.

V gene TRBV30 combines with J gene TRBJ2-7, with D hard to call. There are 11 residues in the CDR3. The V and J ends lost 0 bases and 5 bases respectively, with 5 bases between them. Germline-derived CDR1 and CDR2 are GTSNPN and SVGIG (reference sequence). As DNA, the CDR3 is TGTGCCTGGAGTGTCCGGGACGAGCAGTACTTC. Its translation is CAWSVRDEQYF.